The clone carrying this T cell receptor beta chain appeared once. What it binds is not known. With 7 bases removed from V and 3 bases from J, the gap between germline ends came to 12 bases. The CDR3 consists of 13 residues. Germline V gives CDR1 MDHEN, CDR2 SYDVKM. Through a sample-barcoded 5' primer and a J-beta primer mix, a second PCR was run for roughly 7 to 11 cycles. Every individual sample yielded 2.5 million or more paired-end reads (each containing CDR3). TCRdb re-derived calls from the 5' RACE reads in MiXCR, one entry per CDR3 protein. The sample includes under 1 million distinct CDR3 sequences, around 43% of them seen just once. These data originate in a study of blood T cells in healthy people across ages. The study, taken as a whole, reports: The unknown donor CMV status may have confounded expanded clonotype changes. Both naive CD4+ cell counts and diversity were greater in long-lived donors than in aged donors.

The sample was blood. The receptor comes from a man between 60 and 75 years old in good health. This sequence joins TRBV28 and TRBJ1-2; D gene ambiguous. The CDR3 sequence: CASKEETYYGYTF. In DNA form, the CDR3 reads TGTGCCAGCAAGGAGGAGACCTACTATGGCTACACCTTC.